The 27 T cell receptor beta chains presented below share a single source sample, sequenced in a study of T cell responses to AZD1222 COVID-19 vaccine. Produced via immunoSEQ multiplex PCR; TCRdb's table is partial and in-frame only. The data show 110,000 or so clones, roughly 87% seen once. Sequences were derived from peripheral blood, sampled on day 0 of AZD1222 vaccination. These receptors all come from an adult in good health.

The rearrangement joins TRBV6-2 or TRBV6-3 to TRBJ1-5; no clear D. The CDR3 is 15 residues long. CDR1 is MNHEY, CDR2 SVGEGT, per germline. Trimming took off 4 bases at V and 6 bases at J, with 16 bases between the two ends. The chain's CDR3 is CASSSPGGIVQPQHF. CDR3 DNA: TGTGCCAGCAGTTCCCCGGGAGGGATTGTTCAGCCCCAGCATTTT.

The chain has TRBV28 and TRBJ2-6; D gene uncertain. Germline V lookup: CDR1 MDHEN, CDR2 SYDVKM. CDR3 length: 13 residues. This CDR3 is CASRWSGANVLTF. The CDR3 region has the DNA TGTGCTTCACGATGGTCAGGGGCCAACGTCCTGACTTTC.

The gene calls are TRBV5-6 and TRBJ1-2, with D maybe TRBD1 (6 bases). Deletions cut 0 bases from V and 7 bases from J, with 13 bases between. CDR3 length equals 14 residues. Germline CDR1 is SGHDT and CDR2 is YYEEEE. CDR3 DNA sequence: TGTGCCAGCAGCTTGGGGTCCCCAGGGGTTGGCTACACCTTC. This translates into CASSLGSPGVGYTF. The full variable domain, in which reference TRBV5-6 and TRBJ1-2 provide the parts outside the CDR3, is DAGVTQSPTHLIKTRGQQVTLRCSPKSGHDTVSWYQQALGQGPQFIFQYYEEEERQRGNFPDRFSGHQFPNYSSELNVNALLLGDSALYLCASSLGSPGVGYTFGSGTRLTVV.

The chain employs TRBV27 and TRBJ1-4, with 7 bases lining up with TRBD1. Germline lookup yields CDR1 MNHEY and CDR2 SMNVEV (reference sequence). This CDR3 contains 13 residues. Trimming took 6 bases from V and 5 from J; bases not matched to a gene: 3. CDR3 DNA: TGTGCCAGCAGGCCGACAGGGAATGAAAAACTGTTTTTT. It specifies CASRPTGNEKLFF.

This chain joins TRBV5-4 and TRBJ1-4, with D unclear. Deletions cut 0 bases from V and 6 bases from J, with 6 bases between. The CDR3 has 13 amino acids. Germline V lookup: CDR1 SGHNT, CDR2 YYREEE (reference sequence). CDR3 DNA: TGTGCCAGCAGCTTGGTAGGGCATGAAAAACTGTTTTTT. It codes for CASSLVGHEKLFF.

CDR3 nucleotide sequence: TGTGCCAGAAGCCCGAGAATAAAACAGGGGACCTCCTATAATTCACCCCTCCACTTT. This encodes CARSPRIKQGTSYNSPLHF. The genes are TRBV5-3 and TRBJ1-6; 7 bases match TRBD1. TRBV5-3 falls under the ORF class, with uncertain function. The ends lost 4 bases at V and 0 bases at J; junction bases unmatched: 13. The CDR3 is 19 residues long.

This clone was counted a few times. The chain employs TRBV14 and TRBJ1-2, with D hard to call. The germline CDR1 and CDR2 sequences are SGHDN and FVKESK. V lost 0 bases to trimming and J lost 5 bases, with 13 bases between them. The CDR3 runs 15 residues. DNA of the CDR3: TGTGCCAGCAGCCAAGAAGCAGGACGTGGATATGGCTACACCTTC. Its translation: CASSQEAGRGYGYTF.

The chain employs TRBV19 and TRBJ1-1; TRBD1 aligns across 7 bases. This CDR3 contains 15 residues. The trim removed 4 bases at V and 4 bases at J, leaving 9 bases unmatched. Germline CDR1 is LNHDA and CDR2 is SQIVND (reference sequence). CDR3 nucleotide sequence: TGTGCCAGTAGTACGGGACAGATTTTTGGCACTGAAGCTTTCTTT. Translation: CASSTGQIFGTEAFF.

V gene TRBV4-1 combines with J gene TRBJ1-5; D is unclear. The CDR3 sequence is 13 residues long. V lost 2 bases and J 3 bases, leaving 5 bases between the germline ends. Germline V CDR1 and CDR2: MGHRA, YSYEKL. The CDR3 reads CASSQQANQPQHF. The CDR3, as DNA: TGCGCCAGCAGCCAACAGGCCAATCAGCCCCAGCATTTT.

J is TRBJ2-5 and V is TRBV19; 14 bases are shared with TRBD2. The CDR3 covers 18 residues. V shed 3 bases and J 1 base; nucleotides not matched to a gene: 7. From germline, CDR1 is LNHDA and CDR2 SQIVND (reference sequence). CDR3 residues: CASSMEGTSGSGQETQYF. The CDR3 nucleotides are TGTGCCAGTAGTATGGAAGGGACTAGCGGGAGTGGCCAAGAGACCCAGTACTTC.

This chain joins TRBV20-1 and TRBJ1-2; D may be TRBD1 (6 bases). Germline CDR1 reads DFQATT; CDR2 reads SNEGSKA (reference sequence). V gave up 3 bases and J gave up 0 bases, with 17 bases separating them. The CDR3 is 16 amino acids. CDR3 in amino acids: CSASAPGGGANYGYTF. As DNA, the CDR3 is TGCAGTGCTAGTGCCCCGGGAGGGGGAGCTAACTATGGCTACACCTTC.

This chain links TRBV27 with TRBJ1-6; no definite D call. The length of the CDR3 is 16 residues. Germline CDR1 is MNHEY and CDR2 is SMNVEV (reference sequence). Trimming removed 0 bases from V and 0 bases from J, with 6 bases in between. The CDR3 DNA follows: TGTGCCAGCAGTTTATCGCGCCACTCCTATAATTCACCCCTCCACTTT. It codes for CASSLSRHSYNSPLHF.

The chain has TRBV10-3 and TRBJ2-7; the match to TRBD2 covers 10 bases. The CDR3 loop spans 17 amino acids. V lost 0 bases to trimming and J lost 3 bases; unmatched junction nucleotides: 8. Per germline, CDR1 ENHRY and CDR2 SYGVKD. The DNA for the CDR3 is TGTGCCATCAGTGAGTCGAATACGGGACTAGCGCGCTACGAGCAGTACTTC. The encoded protein is CAISESNTGLARYEQYF.

The V call is TRBV18, the J call TRBJ1-5, with D unclear. The V gene lost 8 bases and the J gene lost 5 bases, with 19 bases spanning the gap. The CDR3 loop spans 15 amino acids. Per germline, CDR1 KGHSH and CDR2 LQKENI. The CDR3 region has the DNA TGTGCCAGCAGAGAATCGGGAGGGTTGCATCAGCCCCAGCATTTT. It yields the protein CASRESGGLHQPQHF. The whole variable domain, filled in from reference TRBV18 and TRBJ1-5, reads NAGVMQNPRHLVRRRGQEARLRCSPMKGHSHVYWYRQLPEEGLKFMVYLQKENIIDESGMPKERFSAEFPKEGPSILRIQQVVRGDSAAYFCASRESGGLHQPQHFGDGTRLSIL.

V gene TRBV3-1 (or the pseudogene TRBV3-2) combines with J gene TRBJ2-1; 10 bases map to TRBD2. The CDR3 runs 17 residues. In germline, CDR1 is LGHDT, CDR2 YNNKEL (reference sequence). V shed 4 bases, J shed 5 bases, and the junction held 11 bases outside the gene matches. CDR3 residues: CASSPLISGRGDNEQFF. DNA for the CDR3: TGTGCCAGCAGCCCACTAATAAGCGGGAGGGGTGACAATGAGCAGTTCTTC.

This clone was detected only a few times. This chain links TRBV11-2 with TRBJ1-3; the D is unclear. Germline V gene data show CDR1 as SGHAT and CDR2 as FQNNGV. This CDR3 comprises 16 residues. The V end was cut by 1 base, the J end by 0 bases, with 10 bases between. CDR3 nucleotide sequence: TGTGCCAGCAGCTTAGGGCACAGCAGCTCTGGAAACACCATATATTTT. Its protein product is CASSLGHSSSGNTIYF.

V usage is TRBV27 and J usage is TRBJ1-1; no clear D gene. Germline lookup yields CDR1 MNHEY and CDR2 SMNVEV (reference sequence). V was trimmed by 5 bases and J by 6 bases, leaving 19 bases between them. The CDR3 consists of 15 residues. CDR3 DNA sequence: TGTGCCAGCAGTCCGGCCCTGGGTTCGGGAGCTGAAGCTTTCTTT. This gives the protein CASSPALGSGAEAFF.

This chain links TRBV5-1 with TRBJ1-4; TRBD1 might be the D (5 bases). Germline V gene lookup returns CDR1 SGHRS and CDR2 YFSETQ. This CDR3 is 13 amino acids long. V was trimmed by 4 bases and J by 7 bases, leaving 11 bases between them. The CDR3 loop reads CASSPGLGEKLFF. The CDR3 DNA reads as TGCGCCAGCAGCCCAGGGCTTGGTGAAAAACTGTTTTTT.

The rearrangement links TRBV5-1 to TRBJ2-7; 7 bases map to TRBD2. Trimming removed 0 bases from V and 5 bases from J; junction bases left unmatched: 8. The CDR3 loop spans 15 amino acids. Germline-derived CDR1 and CDR2 are SGHRS and YFSETQ. In nucleotides, the CDR3 is TGCGCCAGCAGCTTGGTTCTAGGGAGGGTGGACGAGCAGTACTTC. Protein sequence: CASSLVLGRVDEQYF.

This chain uses TRBV4-3 with TRBJ1-2, with TRBD1 identical over 8 bases. Germline V gene lookup returns CDR1 LGHNA and CDR2 YSLEER. CDR3 length: 14 amino acids. After removal of 2 bases from V and 4 bases from J, the junction contained 3 bases not matched to a gene. This CDR3 is CASSQLGTGYGYTF. The CDR3 DNA is TGCGCCAGCAGCCAACTCGGGACAGGCTATGGCTACACCTTC.

The gene calls are TRBV30 and TRBJ1-2; D unresolved. This CDR3 is built from 14 residues. The germline V gene has CDR1 GTSNPN and CDR2 SVGIG (reference sequence). V gave up 0 bases and J gave up 6 bases, with 14 bases separating them. CDR3 loop: CAWSVRAYDHGYTF. CDR3 bases: TGTGCCTGGAGTGTAAGGGCCTACGACCATGGCTACACCTTC. The variable domain in full, with the rest retrieved from reference TRBV30 and TRBJ1-2, is SQTIHQWPATLVQPVGSPLSLECTVEGTSNPNLYWYRQAAGRGLQLLFYSVGIGQISSEVPQNLSASRPQDRQFILSSKKLLLSDSGFYLCAWSVRAYDHGYTFGSGTRLTVV.

The V call is TRBV7-2, the J call TRBJ2-1, with TRBD2 identical over 7 bases. CDR1 and CDR2 from the germline V gene are SGHTA and FQGNSA. There are 18 residues in the CDR3. The trim removed 1 base at V and 3 bases at J, leaving 12 bases unmatched. CDR3 sequence reads: CASSLGVRTSRFYNEQFF. The CDR3 region has the DNA TGTGCCAGCAGCTTAGGAGTAAGGACTAGTCGGTTCTACAATGAGCAGTTCTTC.

The genes are TRBV28 and TRBJ1-2; tentatively, D is TRBD1 (5 bases). CDR1 and CDR2 from the germline V gene are MDHEN and SYDVKM. Between the trimmed V and J ends, which lost 3 bases and 3 bases, there was a span of 11 bases. The CDR3 length is 14 residues. The CDR3 sequence: CASSLTDLYYGYTF. Written as DNA, the CDR3 is TGTGCCAGCAGTTTGACAGACCTTTACTATGGCTACACCTTC.

This clone was counted only a few times. V usage is TRBV3-1 (or the pseudogene TRBV3-2) and J usage is TRBJ1-2; D not certain. Per germline, CDR1 LGHDT and CDR2 YNNKEL (reference sequence). Trimming cost V 3 bases and J 0 bases, with 5 bases left between them. This CDR3 region has 13 residues. For the CDR3, the DNA is TGTGCCAGCAGCCACGGACCTAACTATGGCTACACCTTC. Translated: CASSHGPNYGYTF.

This chain uses TRBV11-3 with TRBJ1-3, with D perhaps matching TRBD1 (5 bases). The V gene lost 8 bases and the J gene lost 4 bases, with 21 bases spanning the gap. The CDR3 extends over 16 amino acids. The V gene's germline CDR1 is SGHNT and CDR2 YENEEA. The CDR3 spells CASEERDSGKGNTIYF. CDR3 in DNA: TGTGCCAGCGAAGAGCGGGACTCAGGAAAGGGAAACACCATATATTTT.

A few counts support this clone. The V call is TRBV7-2, the J call TRBJ2-7, with 7 bases aligning to TRBD2. V lost 1 base, J lost 9 bases, and 0 bases stayed unmatched. The CDR3 is made up of 11 amino acids. The germline V gene encodes CDR1 SGHTA and CDR2 FQGNSA. The CDR3 protein is CASSLGEGQYF. The CDR3 DNA reads as TGTGCCAGCAGCTTAGGGGAGGGGCAGTACTTC.

This clone appeared once. The chain carries TRBV7-9 and TRBJ2-7; D gene unclear. This CDR3 is built from 15 residues. Germline assignment: CDR1 SEHNR and CDR2 FQNEAQ (reference sequence). V lost 2 bases and J lost 3, with 14 bases in between. The CDR3 DNA is TGTGCCAGCAGCTTATTTGGACCGCAGGTCTACGAGCAGTACTTC. Its translation is CASSLFGPQVYEQYF.